A single TCR beta chain is shown here with its context. This sample stems from a study of B cell selection in AIRE deficiency. Some clones are missing from TCRdb's copy, which holds only in-frame ones; the method was immunoSEQ multiplex PCR. The sample has fewer than 30,000 clones; 90% to 98% are singletons. Sorting defined conventional CD4 T cells as CD4+CD127+. V was clipped by 0 bases and J by 8 bases; unmatched bases: 5. Germline loops: CDR1 SGHRS, CDR2 YFSETQ. The CDR3 runs to 14 residues. The sequence came from a human donor in good health. This chain joins TRBV5-1 and TRBJ2-1, with TRBD1 matching over 7 bases. Sequencing was done on a sample of CD4+CD127+ conventional T cells sorted from PBMCs. The CDR3 coding sequence is TGCGCCAGCAGCTTGGAGGGGGCCGGCGATGAGCAGTTCTTC. This encodes CASSLEGAGDEQFF.